This TCR beta chain originates from a study of shared clonotypes between healthy human individuals. Study at large: Every donor yielded three CD4 naive, three CD4 memory, two CD8 naive and one CD8 memory plate. Study observations and caveats: A small donor pool kept down the genetic and exposure-history diversity that was represented. Compared with clonotypes that all four donors shared, non-shared clonotypes had lower generation probabilities.

Only in-frame clones appear in the TCRdb table, and some are missing; sequencing was by immunoSEQ multiplex PCR. The data show approximately 700,000 clones, less than 80% seen once. A note on this clone: The antigen remains undetermined.

The clonotype was recovered from a woman in her 30s in good health. The sequenced sample was memory CD4+ T cells sorted from blood. Subset in this sample: CD45RA-negative fraction.

In nucleotides, the CDR3 is TGCGCCAGCAGCCCCGGGGACGGCCGATTAATCGGCTACACCTTC. Translating gives CASSPGDGRLIGYTF. This rearrangement joins TRBV5-1 to TRBJ1-2; D is possibly TRBD1 (5 bases). V was cut by 4 bases and J by 8 bases, with 21 bases left in between. The CDR3 consists of 15 residues. Germline values: CDR1 SGHRS, CDR2 YFSETQ. Supplemented by reference TRBV5-1 and TRBJ1-2, the full variable domain reads KAGVTQTPRYLIKTRGQQVTLSCSPISGHRSVSWYQQTPGQGLQFLFEYFSETQRNKGNFPGRFSGRQFSNSRSEMNVSTLELGDSALYLCASSPGDGRLIGYTFGSGTRLTVV.